This T cell receptor beta chain is drawn from a study of blood T cell repertoires in COVID-19 (dated by TCRdb to between 2020 and 2021). Notes on the research overall: Collaborator samples came from the United States, Italy and Spain and covered acute and convalescent phases of COVID-19. The material from the prospective study consisted of cDNA or gDNA derived from T cells, B-cell-depleted T cells, or PBMCs. The dataset comprised deeply sampled blood TCRbeta repertoires from subjects exposed to, actively infected with, or recovered from COVID-19. The repertoires were released in a freely available public database intended as a resource for research on the immune response to SARS-CoV-2. Samples came from the ongoing ImmuneRACE study (first 160 participants) plus 1,254 subjects from 6 global collaborators. Nearly every sample came with metadata listing a de-identified subject ID, COVID-19 status, age in years and sex. Where available, HLA class I and class II types were obtained from metadata supplied by the sample provider rather than from assay-based typing.

V loses 7 bases at its end and J loses 11 bases; junction bases beyond the gene matches: 6. The CDR3 spans 13 residues, from the cysteine through the phenylalanine. Only the CDR3 portion is preserved as DNA: 39 bases, with reading frame beginning at the first base. Sequences MGHRA (CDR1) and YSYEKL (CDR2) are obtained from the germline V gene. The paper as a whole reports these results and caveats: The quantity of clinical and demographic metadata differed by source and by participant and was supplied without curation.

The immunoSEQ Assay, a bias-controlled multiplex PCR, was used to amplify TCRbeta CDR3 regions from genomic DNA. Per the source publication's procedure: The number of nucleated cells in each sample was estimated by amplification of reference gene primers within the assay. To quantify the absolute abundance of each unique TCRbeta CDR3 rearrangement, sequence reads were collapsed and filtered. For each sample, productive Simpson clonality was calculated by taking the square root of Simpson's diversity index across productive rearrangements. TCRdb took over this immuneACCESS table, retaining in-frame rearrangements with V and J assigned. Such tables are incomplete; in checked studies, under half of the missing clones stem from an unresolved V gene, and the remainder is unexplained. V and J calls and clone size are copied from that table; D and trimming were computed from the DNA. Across this sample there are just over 350,000 clones, with about 86% seen only once. The ten biggest clones cover about 7.6% of the sample.

Notes on this clone: The clone's antigen remains unknown. Within one base of it there is no much larger clone, and no base qualities were kept.

One collaborating source in Seattle enrolled patients while the patients were actively infected and followed the patients over time throughout the course of disease. Each collaborating institution followed its own protocols to collect whole blood in K2EDTA tubes. For TCRbeta analysis, collaborators shipped samples as frozen whole blood, isolated PBMCs, or DNA extracted from either of those sample types. The clonotype was recovered from a woman aged 55-69 years with COVID-19, enrolled during active disease. Material: peripheral blood. The rearrangement joined TRBV4-1 to TRBJ1-6, and 9 bases in between align with TRBD1. The bases read TGCGCCAGCACCGGGACAGGGACGGCACCCCTCCACTTT. This codes for CASTGTGTAPLHF.